This entry lists 17 T cell receptor beta chains sequenced from one sample in a study of shared clonotypes between healthy human individuals. Profiled with immunoSEQ multiplex PCR; TCRdb holds only in-frame clones, not every one. The sample lists roughly 480,000 clones; around 80% were seen once. The material sequenced was PBMCs. These receptor sequences come from a woman aged 40 to 49 in good health. Some clones in this sample may be carry-over from other donors' samples.

The V call is TRBV6-1, the J call TRBJ1-1; unclear D gene. Per germline, CDR1 MNHNS and CDR2 SASEGT. The CDR3 extends over 17 amino acids. The V gene lost 4 bases and the J gene lost 4 bases, with 22 bases spanning the gap. For the CDR3, the DNA is TGTGCCAGCAGTGTTAGGAACCTAGATGGGGTGGGCACTGAAGCTTTCTTT. Protein: CASSVRNLDGVGTEAFF.

The genes are TRBV30 and TRBJ1-4, with TRBD1 matching over 9 bases. Trimming removed 3 bases from V and 3 bases from J; junction bases left unmatched: 5. CDR1 GTSNPN and CDR2 SVGIG come from the germline V gene (reference sequence). This CDR3 has 15 amino acids. In DNA, the CDR3 is TGTGCCTGGAGCCCGGGGGACAGGGCTAATGAAAAACTGTTTTTT. It codes for CAWSPGDRANEKLFF.

V and J are TRBV4-2 and TRBJ1-4, with 8 bases fitting TRBD1. This CDR3 has 18 residues. The germline V gene encodes CDR1 LGHNA and CDR2 YNFKEQ. V was clipped by 4 bases and J by 0 bases; unmatched bases: 10. The CDR3 is CASSPPRQGTATNEKLFF. The CDR3 nucleotides are TGTGCCAGCAGCCCCCCCCGACAGGGGACGGCAACTAATGAAAAACTGTTTTTT.

The chain uses TRBV7-2 and TRBJ2-7, with 11 positions matching TRBD2. Germline CDR1 SGHTA, CDR2 FQGNSA. The trim removed 5 bases at V and 2 bases at J, leaving 5 bases unmatched. The CDR3 length is 15 residues. Here the CDR3 DNA reads TGTGCCAGCAGCAAGACTAGCGGGAACACCTACGAGCAGTACTTC. Its translation is CASSKTSGNTYEQYF. The whole variable domain, remainder taken from reference TRBV7-2 and TRBJ2-7, is GAGVSQSPSNKVTEKGKDVELRCDPISGHTALYWYRQSLGQGLEFLIYFQGNSAPDKSGLPSDRFSAERTGGSVSTLTIQRTQQEDSAVYLCASSKTSGNTYEQYFGPGTRLTVT.

The rearrangement joins TRBV9 to TRBJ1-3; D unresolved. The CDR3 spans 15 residues. V was pared by 4 bases and J by 2 bases, with 13 bases between. Germline V CDR1 and CDR2: SGDLS, YYNGEE. Written as DNA, the CDR3 is TGTGCCAGCAGCCCCGGTGGGAACACTGGAAACACCATATATTTT. Translating gives CASSPGGNTGNTIYF.

Points on this clone: Different DNA sequences within this sample yield the same CDR3. CDR3 sequence: CASSSTTGNTIYF. The CDR3 nucleotides read TGCGCCAGCAGCTCCACGACAGGAAACACCATATATTTT. The chain uses TRBV5-1 and TRBJ1-3; D not resolved. The CDR3 loop spans 13 amino acids. Germline V gives CDR1 SGHRS, CDR2 YFSETQ. V was cut by 3 bases and J by 4 bases, with 8 bases left in between.

The chain carries TRBV9 and TRBJ2-7; 7 bases are shared with TRBD2. The V segment lost 3 bases and the J segment 2 bases; nucleotides outside the gene matches: 8. The CDR3 is 15 amino acids. Germline lookup yields CDR1 SGDLS and CDR2 YYNGEE. The DNA for the CDR3 is TGTGCCAGCAGCGAGGGGCTAGCGGCCGCCTACGAGCAGTACTTC. It encodes CASSEGLAAAYEQYF.

The V gene is TRBV11-2, the J gene TRBJ1-2; D is uncertain. The CDR3 totals 13 residues. V lost 3 bases and J lost 4, with 9 bases in between. Germline V CDR1 and CDR2: SGHAT, FQNNGV. CDR3 sequence (DNA): TGTGCCAGCAGCTTGAAATCCAGCTATGGCTACACCTTC. Translating it yields CASSLKSSYGYTF.

The CDR3 loop is CASSSVGVRNTGELFF. The CDR3 nucleotides read TGCGCCAGCAGCTCCGTTGGGGTTAGGAACACCGGGGAGCTGTTTTTT. V usage is TRBV5-1 and J usage is TRBJ2-2; no clear D gene. CDR1 is SGHRS, CDR2 YFSETQ, per germline. V was clipped by 3 bases and J by 1 base, with 13 bases between them. This CDR3 is built from 16 residues.

The chain couples TRBV5-5 to TRBJ2-5, with D perhaps being TRBD1 or TRBD2 (5 bases each). Germline-derived CDR1 and CDR2 are SGHKS and YYEKEE (reference sequence). CDR3 length: 14 residues. V was clipped by 2 bases and J by 0 bases, with 8 bases between them. The CDR3 sequence is CASSFREYQETQYF. As DNA, the CDR3 is TGTGCCAGCAGCTTCAGGGAGTACCAAGAGACCCAGTACTTC.

The chain links TRBV5-1 to TRBJ1-2; D gene unclear. Germline V gene sequence: CDR1 SGHRS, CDR2 YFSETQ. Trimming cost V 4 bases and J 2 bases, with 18 bases left between them. This CDR3 has 16 amino acids. The CDR3 is CASSPLGFGDNYGYTF. DNA of the CDR3: TGCGCCAGCAGCCCTCTCGGGTTTGGAGACAACTATGGCTACACCTTC.

This clone was picked up a small number of times. V gene TRBV7-7 combines with J gene TRBJ2-1, with 7 bases that match TRBD1. From germline, CDR1 is SSHAT and CDR2 FNYEAQ (reference sequence). V shed 5 bases, J shed 9 bases, and the junction held 7 bases outside the gene matches. This CDR3 is built from 13 residues. The CDR3 region is CASSRDRDGEQFF. CDR3 in DNA: TGTGCCAGCAGCCGTGACAGGGACGGTGAGCAGTTCTTC.

This chain connects TRBV18 to TRBJ1-4; TRBD1 is a possible D gene (5 bases). CDR3 length equals 17 residues. V gave up 2 bases and J gave up 3 bases, with 16 bases separating them. Per the germline V gene, CDR1 is KGHSH and CDR2 is LQKENI. CDR3: CASSPRASAGSNEKLFF. In nucleotides, the CDR3 is TGTGCCAGCTCACCAAGGGCGTCTGCAGGGTCTAATGAAAAACTGTTTTTT.

J is TRBJ2-3 and V is TRBV15; TRBD2 matches at 10 bases. Losses at the gene ends were 7 bases for V and 3 bases for J; bases not matched to a gene: 10. Germline V lookup: CDR1 LNHNV, CDR2 YYDKDF (reference sequence). This CDR3 spans 16 amino acids. CDR3 bases: TGTGCCACCACCACGGAGCGGGAGGGTCTGACAGATACGCAGTATTTT. It codes for CATTTEREGLTDTQYF.

The chain has TRBV4-2 and TRBJ2-7; a weak D match, TRBD1 (5 bases). This CDR3 contains 18 residues. Trimming took off 4 bases at V and 3 bases at J, with 25 bases between the two ends. Germline loops: CDR1 LGHNA, CDR2 YNFKEQ. The CDR3, as DNA: TGTGCCAGCAGCCTTACCCAAGGCAGGGCAGGTTCTAACTACGAGCAGTACTTC. Translation gives CASSLTQGRAGSNYEQYF.

This chain joins TRBV30 and TRBJ2-1; 8 nucleotides agree with TRBD1. The V gene's germline CDR1 is GTSNPN and CDR2 SVGIG (reference sequence). This CDR3 has 15 amino acids. J lost 8 bases, V lost 4 bases, and 13 bases had no gene match. CDR3 residues: CAWNSGQGATDEQFF. The CDR3 DNA reads TGTGCCTGGAATTCTGGGCAGGGGGCCACGGATGAGCAGTTCTTC.

V is TRBV27 and J is TRBJ2-3; 12 nucleotides match TRBD2. Germline V gives CDR1 MNHEY, CDR2 SMNVEV (reference sequence). Germline trimming cut 5 bases from V and 5 bases from J; bases unmatched to any gene: 11. This CDR3 is built from 17 residues. DNA of the CDR3: TGTGCCAGCAGTGCCTGGACTAGCGGGACTTTGAGAGATACGCAGTATTTT. Protein product: CASSAWTSGTLRDTQYF.